The 13 T cell receptor beta chains reported below all come from one sample, sequenced in a study of blood T cell repertoires in COVID-19. Profiling relied on immunoSEQ multiplex PCR, and the TCRdb table lists in-frame clones only, not all of them. This sample yields over 85,000 clones, of which around 68% are seen a single time; over 6% belongs to the top ten. Sequenced sample: peripheral blood. These receptors all come from a woman aged 55 to 70 with acute or convalescent COVID-19.

The chain carries TRBV24-1 and TRBJ2-5; TRBD1 matches at 10 bases. The V gene's germline CDR1 is KGHDR and CDR2 SFDVKD. Trimming took 5 bases from V and 2 from J; bases not matched to a gene: 4. This CDR3 contains 15 residues. Here the CDR3 DNA reads TGTGCCACCAGTGCCGTGGACAGGGGGCAAGAGACCCAGTACTTC. It codes for CATSAVDRGQETQYF.

This rearrangement joins TRBV2 to TRBJ2-3; D might be TRBD1 (6 bases). V lost 1 base to trimming and J lost 7 bases, with 12 bases between them. The CDR3 runs to 14 residues. Germline lookup yields CDR1 SNHLY and CDR2 FYNNEI. The DNA for the CDR3 is TGTGCCAGCAGTGAAGAACAGGGAATTAATACGCAGTATTTT. Its protein is CASSEEQGINTQYF. Full variable domain (outside the CDR3, taken from reference TRBV2 and TRBJ2-3): EPEVTQTPSHQVTQMGQEVILRCVPISNHLYFYWYRQILGQKVEFLVSFYNNEISEKSEIFDDQFSVERPDGSNFTLKIRSTKLEDSAMYFCASSEEQGINTQYFGPGTRLTVL.

This chain connects TRBV5-4 to TRBJ1-2; D gene ambiguous. The CDR3 contains 17 residues. Per germline, CDR1 SGHNT and CDR2 YYREEE (reference sequence). V lost 4 bases to trimming and J lost 4 bases, with 23 bases between them. The CDR3 reads CASSRIMGPPQLYGYTF. CDR3 DNA: TGTGCCAGCAGCCGAATAATGGGCCCCCCGCAACTCTATGGCTACACCTTC.

The chain joins TRBV3-1 (or the pseudogene TRBV3-2) to TRBJ1-1, with D possibly matching TRBD1 (6 bases). The ends were cut back, 0 bases at V and 13 bases at J, with 15 bases in the middle. The CDR3 loop spans 13 amino acids. Germline V gives CDR1 LGHDT, CDR2 YNNKEL (reference sequence). CDR3 in amino acids: CASSQDRGGGVFF. The CDR3 nucleotides are TGTGCCAGCAGCCAAGATCGTGGAGGGGGGGTTTTCTTT.

This rearrangement joins TRBV12-3 or TRBV12-4 to TRBJ1-2, with D perhaps TRBD1 (6 bases). The V end was cut by 6 bases, the J end by 8 bases, with 16 bases between. This CDR3 is built from 13 residues. Here the CDR3 reads CASSETGRYGYTF. The CDR3 nucleotides read TGTGCCAGCAGCGAGACAGGCAGATACGGCTACACCTTC.

The chain employs TRBV5-4 and TRBJ1-1; weak D call: TRBD1 (6 bases). CDR1 SGHNT and CDR2 YYREEE come from the germline V gene (reference sequence). V gave up 2 bases and J gave up 6 bases, with 14 bases separating them. The length of the CDR3 is 14 residues. The CDR3 DNA sequence: TGTGCCAGCAGCTTTTGGTACAGGGACGCTGAAGCTTTCTTT. It translates to CASSFWYRDAEAFF.

This chain joins TRBV5-1 and TRBJ1-1; unclear D gene. The CDR3 is 15 amino acids. The V gene's germline CDR1 is SGHRS and CDR2 YFSETQ. V was pared by 6 bases and J by 0 bases, with 15 bases between. The chain's CDR3 is CASTHGAGMNTEAFF. The CDR3 nucleotides read TGCGCCAGCACTCACGGCGCCGGGATGAACACTGAAGCTTTCTTT.

This chain connects TRBV7-3 to TRBJ1-1; D remains ambiguous. This CDR3 has 18 amino acids. The V gene's germline CDR1 is SGHTA and CDR2 FQGTGA. V lost 1 base and J lost 1, with 19 bases in between. The CDR3 loop is CASSLRSPRTPGNTEAFF. Here the CDR3 DNA reads TGTGCCAGCAGCTTAAGGAGTCCTCGAACCCCGGGGAACACTGAAGCTTTCTTT.

This clone was counted once. This chain uses TRBV3-1 (or the pseudogene TRBV3-2) with TRBJ1-2; D unresolved. The germline gives CDR1 LGHDT, CDR2 YNNKEL (reference sequence). The V and J ends lost 4 bases and 7 bases respectively, with 13 bases between them. This CDR3 has 13 amino acids. Written as DNA, the CDR3 is TGTGCCAGCAGCCCGAGGTCCAATCGTGGCTACACCTTC. It specifies CASSPRSNRGYTF.

The V and J genes are TRBV5-4 and TRBJ1-1; the match to TRBD1 covers 9 bases. Germline lookup yields CDR1 SGHNT and CDR2 YYREEE (reference sequence). V lost 2 bases, J lost 5 bases, and 4 bases stayed unmatched. This CDR3 spans 14 amino acids. The DNA of the CDR3 is TGTGCCAGCAGCTTAGGACAGGGGAGGACTGAAGCTTTCTTT. Protein product: CASSLGQGRTEAFF.

This clone was found a few times. The chain recombines TRBV7-2 with TRBJ2-1; TRBD1 aligns across 8 bases. The V and J ends lost 5 bases and 2 bases, in that order; junction bases with no gene match: 8. Looked up from germline, CDR1 is SGHTA and CDR2 is FQGNSA. This CDR3 has 16 residues. The CDR3 region is CASSLDGTGPYNEQFF. In nucleotides, the CDR3 is TGTGCCAGCAGCCTAGATGGGACAGGCCCCTACAATGAGCAGTTCTTC.

The chain combines TRBV7-8 with TRBJ2-2; 8 nucleotides match TRBD1. Per germline, CDR1 SGHVS and CDR2 FQNEAQ. This CDR3 is 14 amino acids long. After removal of 5 bases from V and 6 bases from J, the junction contained 5 bases not matched to a gene. The CDR3 protein is CASSVPGQAGELFF. CDR3 in DNA: TGTGCCAGCAGCGTCCCGGGACAGGCCGGGGAGCTGTTTTTT.

The rearrangement joins TRBV5-6 to TRBJ2-3; 7 nucleotides match TRBD1. Germline V gives CDR1 SGHDT, CDR2 YYEEEE. CDR3 length: 19 amino acids. V lost 4 bases to trimming and J lost 4 bases; unmatched junction nucleotides: 21. CDR3 nucleotide sequence: TGTGCCAGCAGCCCTCTCGGGACAGTTTTAGATATTCTCCCAGATACGCAGTATTTT. Protein: CASSPLGTVLDILPDTQYF. The variable domain in full, completed from reference TRBV5-6 and TRBJ2-3, reads DAGVTQSPTHLIKTRGQQVTLRCSPKSGHDTVSWYQQALGQGPQFIFQYYEEEERQRGNFPDRFSGHQFPNYSSELNVNALLLGDSALYLCASSPLGTVLDILPDTQYFGPGTRLTVL.